This is a list of T cell receptor beta chains from one sample in a study of blood T cell repertoires in COVID-19. Generated by immunoSEQ multiplex PCR, the TCRdb table keeps only in-frame clones and is missing some. The table includes approximately 280,000 clones, 85% detected once. Sequenced input: peripheral blood. The receptor source for this set is a man aged 45-65 years with active or convalescent COVID-19. CDR3s include the opening cysteine and the closing phenylalanine or tryptophan. D genes are given only for firm matches.

v_call	d_call	j_call	cdr3_nt	cdr3_aa
TRBV7-9	NA	TRBJ2-1	TGTGCCAGCAGCCGGACAGAGGTTGAGCAGTTCTTC	CASSRTEVEQFF
TRBV2	NA	TRBJ2-2	TGTGCCAGCAGCCTTACTCGGACAGCTTCCACCGGGGAGCTGTTTTTT	CASSLTRTASTGELFF
TRBV4-2	NA	TRBJ1-4	TGTGCCAGCAGCCAAGATCCACAGGGTCCTAATGAAAAACTGTTTTTT	CASSQDPQGPNEKLFF
TRBV7-3	NA	TRBJ2-5	TGTGCCAGCAGCCCACAGGGAATGAGGCAAGAGACCCAGTACTTC	CASSPQGMRQETQYF
TRBV25-1	TRBD2	TRBJ2-3	TGTGCCAGCAGTGCCAGCTCGGGACTAGCGGGAAACACAGATACGCAGTATTTT	CASSASSGLAGNTDTQYF
TRBV19	TRBD2	TRBJ2-1	TGTGCCAGTAGCTGGACTAGCGGGAGGAATCGGGCGGGGGGCAATGAGCAGTTCTTC	CASSWTSGRNRAGGNEQFF
TRBV11-3	TRBD1	TRBJ2-5	TGTGCCAGCAGCTTAGGACAGGGGTCGGGGACCCAGTACTTC	CASSLGQGSGTQYF
TRBV2	TRBD1	TRBJ1-4	TGTGCCAGCAAGAGATTAACCGGGACAGGGAGAGAAAAACTGTTTTTT	CASKRLTGTGREKLFF
TRBV28	TRBD1	TRBJ1-2	TGTGCCAGCAGGCCGATGGGGGGAAGGGGGCGCGGAGGCTACACCTTC	CASRPMGGRGRGGYTF
TRBV19	NA	TRBJ2-2	TGTGCCAGTAGTTGGACAGGAACGGGGGTCACCGGGGAGCTGTTTTTT	CASSWTGTGVTGELFF
TRBV4-3	NA	TRBJ2-7	TGCGCCAGCAGCCAAGACAGGGCAGGACACTACGAGCAGTACTTC	CASSQDRAGHYEQYF
TRBV12-5	TRBD1	TRBJ2-5	TGTGCTAGTGGTTTGGGCCGACAGGGAAGGAAAGAGACCCAGTACTTC	CASGLGRQGRKETQYF
TRBV18	TRBD1	TRBJ1-2	TGTGCCAGCTCATCTCAGACAGGGGGGGATGGCTACACCTTC	CASSSQTGGDGYTF
TRBV2	TRBD1	TRBJ1-5	TGTGCCAGCAGTGAGGTGCCCCGACAGGGAGAAGTCCATTTT	CASSEVPRQGEVHF
TRBV30	NA	TRBJ1-6	TGTGCTGGAGCAGGGGTAGATAATTCACCCCTCCACTTT	CAGAGVDNSPLHF
TRBV28	TRBD1	TRBJ1-2	TGTGCCAGCAGTTCCCGACAGGGGGAAGGCGGCTACACCTTC	CASSSRQGEGGYTF
TRBV19	NA	TRBJ1-3	TGTGCCAGTAGTCCAGGGGCTGGAAACACCATATATTTT	CASSPGAGNTIYF
TRBV12-3/TRBV12-4	TRBD1	TRBJ1-1	TGTGCCAGCAGTTACAGGGGGAGCACTGAAGCTTTCTTT	CASSYRGSTEAFF
TRBV2	NA	TRBJ2-3	TGTGCCAGCGGGGGGGCCTTTACAGATACGCAGTATTTT	CASGGAFTDTQYF
TRBV2	NA	TRBJ2-5	TGTGCCAGCAGGGAACTAGAAGAGACCCAGTACTTC	CASRELEETQYF